Following are 20 T cell receptor beta chains from one sample sequenced in a study of cytomegalovirus exposure and HLA in healthy donors. In the PCR, 60 Vbeta and 13 Jbeta primers were used. Method: immunoSEQ multiplex PCR; TCRdb's copy keeps in-frame clones and lacks some. The table shows about 150,000 clones, with just under 80% occurring only once. Sequenced material: PBMCs. Receptor source: a woman in her fifties or sixties in good health and CMV-seropositive.

Only a few counts were recorded for this clone. V gene TRBV2 combines with J gene TRBJ2-5; no clear D. Germline V CDR1 and CDR2: SNHLY, FYNNEI. V shed 5 bases and J shed 2 bases, with 3 bases lying between them. CDR3 length: 11 amino acids. For the CDR3, the DNA is TGTGCCAGCAGTCCACAAGAGACCCAGTACTTC. Its translation: CASSPQETQYF.

V and J are TRBV29-1 and TRBJ1-1; possible D gene TRBD1, 5 bases. Looked up from germline, CDR1 is SQVTM and CDR2 is ANQGSEA. Between the trimmed V and J ends, which lost 7 bases and 6 bases, there was a span of 21 bases. The length of the CDR3 is 14 residues. The chain's CDR3 is CSALLRGGAPEAFF. The CDR3 nucleotides read TGCAGCGCCTTGCTCCGGGGAGGGGCTCCTGAAGCTTTCTTT.

This chain links TRBV29-1 with TRBJ1-5, with TRBD1 identical over 11 bases. CDR3 length equals 18 residues. Germline loops: CDR1 SQVTM, CDR2 ANQGSEA. With V trimmed by 7 bases and J by 2 bases, 16 bases remained unmatched. The CDR3 nucleotides read TGCAGCGGAGGGGACAGGGGGATTGTACAGGATGGCAATCAGCCCCAGCATTTT. Protein: CSGGDRGIVQDGNQPQHF.

This clone was seen a few times. The chain joins TRBV19 to TRBJ1-5; tentatively, D is TRBD1 (5 bases). CDR3 length: 16 amino acids. The V gene lost 0 bases and the J gene lost 3 bases, with 12 bases spanning the gap. CDR1 and CDR2 from the germline V gene are LNHDA and SQIVND (reference sequence). The CDR3 DNA follows: TGTGCCAGTAGTATAGATCCAGGGTCAATCAATCAGCCCCAGCATTTT. Amino acids: CASSIDPGSINQPQHF.

This clone occurred once. The chain recombines TRBV5-6 with TRBJ1-2; a possible D gene is TRBD1 (5 bases). Trimming left V 4 bases short and J 2 bases short, with 12 bases between. The CDR3 is 14 residues long. The germline V gene encodes CDR1 SGHDT and CDR2 YYEEEE. The CDR3 coding sequence is TGTGCCAGCAGCAGACAGATTAACAACTATGGCTACACCTTC. This gives the protein CASSRQINNYGYTF.

The rearrangement joins TRBV6-1 to TRBJ1-1; D not certain. Trimming took 7 bases from V and 5 from J, leaving 14 bases between them. From germline, CDR1 is MNHNS and CDR2 SASEGT. This CDR3 region has 13 residues. The CDR3 loop reads CASKWSRGTEAFF. Here the CDR3 DNA reads TGTGCCAGCAAGTGGTCCCGCGGGACTGAAGCTTTCTTT.

There are a few counts of this clone. The V and J genes are TRBV30 and TRBJ2-3; D is uncertain. Germline CDR1 GTSNPN, CDR2 SVGIG (reference sequence). The CDR3 loop spans 12 amino acids. Trimming stripped 4 bases from V and 0 bases from J, with 5 bases between. In DNA form, the CDR3 reads TGTGCCTGGACACAAAGCACAGATACGCAGTATTTT. Translating gives CAWTQSTDTQYF.

J is TRBJ2-5 and V is TRBV7-8; 7 nucleotides align to TRBD1. The J call could be wrong; TRBJ2-7 is a better fit for the DNA end. The CDR3 runs to 15 residues. Germline CDR1 is SGHVS and CDR2 is FQNEAQ. CDR3 bases: TGTGCCAGCAGCTTTTACAGGGGAGTCACCTACGAGCAGTACTTC. This codes for CASSFYRGVTYEQYF.

This clone was observed once. This chain links TRBV11-2 with TRBJ2-1; TRBD1 might be the D (7 bases). In germline, CDR1 is SGHAT, CDR2 FQNNGV. This CDR3 has 16 amino acids. The V end lost 3 bases, the J end lost 8 bases, and 20 bases lay between the germline ends. In DNA, the CDR3 is TGTGCCAGCAGCTTGCGCCTCAGGGGGGACTGGGATGAGCAGTTCTTC. Translating it yields CASSLRLRGDWDEQFF.

The chain joins TRBV7-9 to TRBJ1-1, with a possible D match to TRBD1 (6 bases). The germline CDR1 and CDR2 sequences are SEHNR and FQNEAQ (reference sequence). The CDR3 is made up of 14 amino acids. V shed 0 bases and J shed 6 bases, with 11 bases lying between them. CDR3 in DNA: TGTGCCAGCAGCTTAGCACAGGGTGGTCCTGAAGCTTTCTTT. Residues: CASSLAQGGPEAFF. Full variable domain (outside the CDR3, taken from reference TRBV7-9 and TRBJ1-1): DTGVSQNPRHKITKRGQNVTFRCDPISEHNRLYWYRQTLGQGPEFLTYFQNEAQLEKSRLLSDRFSAERPKGSFSTLEIQRTEQGDSAMYLCASSLAQGGPEAFFGQGTRLTVV.

Concerning this clone: At the DNA level, this CDR3 is encoded by other sequences in the same sample as well. The chain has TRBV5-1 and TRBJ1-1, with D possibly matching TRBD1 (5 bases). V was trimmed by 1 base and J by 2 bases, leaving 9 bases between them. This CDR3 has 14 amino acids. Germline CDR1 reads SGHRS; CDR2 reads YFSETQ. The CDR3 bases are TGCGCCAGCAGCTTGCGCCAGGGCAACACTGAAGCTTTCTTT. Translated, it gives CASSLRQGNTEAFF.

In the case of this clone: Other DNA sequences in this sample translate to the same CDR3. The rearrangement joins TRBV7-9 to TRBJ1-1; D is uncertain. Germline V CDR1 and CDR2: SEHNR, FQNEAQ (reference sequence). CDR3 size: 13 residues. Trimming pared 1 base from V and 4 bases from J, leaving 7 bases between. CDR3 region: CASSLGGGTEAFF. DNA of the CDR3: TGTGCCAGCAGCTTAGGGGGAGGCACTGAAGCTTTCTTT.

This clone has just a few counts. The rearrangement links TRBV6-1 to TRBJ1-6; a weak D match, TRBD1 (6 bases). This CDR3 region has 14 residues. Germline lookup yields CDR1 MNHNS and CDR2 SASEGT. V was pared by 6 bases and J by 10 bases, with 16 bases between. The CDR3 nucleotides read TGTGCCAGCAGGAGGGAGGGGGTTGGGTCACCCCTCCACTTT. This translates into CASRREGVGSPLHF.

The chain is built from TRBV28 and TRBJ1-3; perhaps TRBD1 as D (6 bases). CDR1 is MDHEN and CDR2 is SYDVKM in the germline V gene. The ends were cut back, 6 bases at V and 2 bases at J, with 14 bases in the middle. CDR3 length: 15 residues. CDR3 amino acids: CASSLPRGAGNTIYF. The DNA of the CDR3 is TGTGCCAGCAGCCTCCCCAGGGGCGCTGGAAACACCATATATTTT. The entire variable domain, with the rest obtained from reference TRBV28 and TRBJ1-3, is as follows: DVKVTQSSRYLVKRTGEKVFLECVQDMDHENMFWYRQDPGLGLRLIYFSYDVKMKEKGDIPEGYSVSREKKERFSLILESASTNQTSMYLCASSLPRGAGNTIYFGEGSWLTVV.

This clone came up once. This chain joins TRBV18 and TRBJ2-7, with D maybe TRBD1 (5 bases). CDR1 is KGHSH and CDR2 is LQKENI in the germline V gene. The V end was cut by 2 bases, the J end by 9 bases, with 17 bases between. This CDR3 contains 14 residues. The CDR3 coding sequence is TGTGCCAGCTCACCAGGTAGAAATCAAGGGGTGCAGTACTTC. It yields the protein CASSPGRNQGVQYF.

This chain joins TRBV18 and TRBJ1-5, with TRBD1 identical over 9 bases. The length of the CDR3 is 19 residues. The germline CDR1 and CDR2 sequences are KGHSH and LQKENI. V shed 5 bases and J 4 bases; nucleotides not matched to a gene: 18. CDR3 protein: CASSDPRTGALGWNQPQHF. In DNA form, the CDR3 reads TGTGCCAGCTCAGATCCTCGGACAGGGGCGCTAGGCTGGAATCAGCCCCAGCATTTT.

The V call is TRBV29-1, the J call TRBJ2-1; tentatively, D is TRBD1 (6 bases). Germline assignment: CDR1 SQVTM and CDR2 ANQGSEA. The CDR3 runs to 13 residues. Trimming pared 4 bases from V and 0 bases from J, leaving 7 bases between. The CDR3 loop reads CSVVTGSYNEQFF. CDR3 nucleotide sequence: TGCAGCGTTGTGACAGGCTCCTACAATGAGCAGTTCTTC.

The chain joins TRBV10-3 to TRBJ2-5, with D maybe TRBD2 (6 bases). The DNA end lines up better with TRBJ2-7; the J call may be wrong. CDR1 and CDR2 from the germline V gene are ENHRY and SYGVKD. This CDR3 has 14 residues. CDR3 sequence reads: CAISPGTGSYEQYF. In DNA form, the CDR3 reads TGTGCCATCAGCCCCGGGACTGGCTCCTACGAGCAGTACTTC.

The V and J genes are TRBV27 and TRBJ2-7; 8 nucleotides match TRBD2. V gave up 7 bases and J gave up 4 bases; unmatched junction bases: 12. This CDR3 comprises 15 residues. Germline loops: CDR1 MNHEY, CDR2 SMNVEV (reference sequence). The CDR3 spells CASTPRAGGAYEQYF. Here the CDR3 DNA reads TGTGCCAGCACCCCTCGCGCGGGAGGAGCGTACGAGCAGTACTTC.

This chain joins TRBV15 and TRBJ2-7, with TRBD1 matching over 8 bases. There are 13 residues in the CDR3. Trimming took 2 bases from V and 3 from J; bases not matched to a gene: 0. CDR1 is LNHNV, CDR2 YYDKDF, per germline (reference sequence). The CDR3 here is CATSRTGGYEQYF. The CDR3 DNA sequence: TGTGCCACCAGCAGAACAGGGGGCTACGAGCAGTACTTC.